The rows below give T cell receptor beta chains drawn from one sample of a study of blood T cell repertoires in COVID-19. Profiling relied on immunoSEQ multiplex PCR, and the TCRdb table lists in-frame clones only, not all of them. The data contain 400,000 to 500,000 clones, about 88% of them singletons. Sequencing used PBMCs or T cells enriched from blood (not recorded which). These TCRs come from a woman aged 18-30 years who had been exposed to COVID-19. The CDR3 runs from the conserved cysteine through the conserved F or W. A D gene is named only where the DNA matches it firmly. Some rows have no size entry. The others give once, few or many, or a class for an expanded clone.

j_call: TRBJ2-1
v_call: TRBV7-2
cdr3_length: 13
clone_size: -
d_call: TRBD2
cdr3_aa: CASESSGYNEQFF
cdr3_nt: TGTGCCAGCGAGTCTAGCGGTTACAATGAGCAGTTCTTC

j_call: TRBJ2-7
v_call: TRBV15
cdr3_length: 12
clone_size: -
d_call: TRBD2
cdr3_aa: CATTSGTYEQYF
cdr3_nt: TGTGCCACAACTAGCGGGACCTACGAGCAGTACTTC

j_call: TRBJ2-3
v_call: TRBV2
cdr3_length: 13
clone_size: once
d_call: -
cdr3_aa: CASRYAGPDTQYF
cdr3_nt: TGTGCCAGCCGTTACGCAGGGCCAGATACGCAGTATTTT

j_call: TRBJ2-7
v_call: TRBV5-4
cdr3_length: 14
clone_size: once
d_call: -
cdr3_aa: CASSPPGHPYEQYF
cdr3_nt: TGTGCCAGCAGCCCCCCGGGACACCCCTACGAGCAGTACTTC

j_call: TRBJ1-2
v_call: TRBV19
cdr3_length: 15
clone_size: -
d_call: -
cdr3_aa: CASSDRGGPVLGYTF
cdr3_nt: TGTGCCAGTAGCGATCGGGGGGGCCCGGTTCTCGGCTACACCTTC

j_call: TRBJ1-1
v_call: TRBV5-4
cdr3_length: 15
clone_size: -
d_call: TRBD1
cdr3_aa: CASSRTGGGGTEAFF
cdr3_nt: TGTGCCAGCAGCCGGACAGGGGGCGGGGGCACTGAAGCTTTCTTT

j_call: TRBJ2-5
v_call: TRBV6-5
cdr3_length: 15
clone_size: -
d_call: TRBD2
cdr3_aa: CASSPHTSGGETQYF
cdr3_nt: TGTGCCAGCAGCCCCCATACTAGCGGGGGGGAGACCCAGTACTTC

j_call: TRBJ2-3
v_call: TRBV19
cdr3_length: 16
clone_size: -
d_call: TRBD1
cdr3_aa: CASSIRTGASTDTQYF
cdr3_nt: TGTGCCAGTAGTATAAGGACAGGGGCTAGCACAGATACGCAGTATTTT

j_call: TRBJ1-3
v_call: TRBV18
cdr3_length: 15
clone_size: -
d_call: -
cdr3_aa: CASSPPGGTGNTIYF
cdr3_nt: TGTGCCAGCTCACCTCCCGGGGGGACGGGAAACACCATATATTTT

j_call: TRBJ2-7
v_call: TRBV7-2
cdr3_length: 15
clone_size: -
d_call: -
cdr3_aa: CASSLSAGFGNEQYF
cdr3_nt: TGTGCCAGCAGCTTATCGGCGGGGTTCGGAAACGAGCAGTACTTC

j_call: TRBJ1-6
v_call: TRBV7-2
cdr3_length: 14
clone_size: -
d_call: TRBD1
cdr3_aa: CASSMDRGGSPLHF
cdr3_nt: TGTGCCAGCAGCATGGACAGGGGCGGGTCACCCCTCCACTTT

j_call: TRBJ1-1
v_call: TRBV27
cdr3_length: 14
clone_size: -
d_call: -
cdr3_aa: CASSFGQMNTEAFF
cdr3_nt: TGTGCCAGCAGTTTCGGACAGATGAACACTGAAGCTTTCTTT

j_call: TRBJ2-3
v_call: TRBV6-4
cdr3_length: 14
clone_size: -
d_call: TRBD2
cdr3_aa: CATRTGTSGGTQYF
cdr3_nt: TGTGCCACCCGAACCGGGACTAGCGGGGGGACGCAGTATTTT

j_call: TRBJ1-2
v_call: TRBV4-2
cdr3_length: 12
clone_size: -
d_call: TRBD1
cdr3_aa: CASSPGGSGYTF
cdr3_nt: TGTGCCAGCAGCCCAGGGGGGAGCGGCTACACCTTC

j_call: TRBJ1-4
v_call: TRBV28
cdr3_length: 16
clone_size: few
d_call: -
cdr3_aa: CASRPGGGSNNEKLFF
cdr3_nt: TGTGCCAGCAGGCCGGGCGGGGGCTCCAATAATGAAAAACTGTTTTTT

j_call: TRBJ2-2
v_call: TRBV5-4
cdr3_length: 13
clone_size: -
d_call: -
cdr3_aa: CASSPPGPGELFF
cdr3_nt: TGTGCCAGCAGCCCCCCCGGTCCCGGGGAGCTGTTTTTT

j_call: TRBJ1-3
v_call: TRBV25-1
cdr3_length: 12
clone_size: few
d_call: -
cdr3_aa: CASTFSGNTIYF
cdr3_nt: TGTGCCAGCACTTTCTCTGGAAACACCATATATTTT

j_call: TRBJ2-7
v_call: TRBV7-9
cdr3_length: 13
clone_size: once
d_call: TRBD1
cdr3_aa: CASSLTGGSEQYF
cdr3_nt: TGTGCCAGCAGCTTGACAGGGGGCTCCGAGCAGTACTTC

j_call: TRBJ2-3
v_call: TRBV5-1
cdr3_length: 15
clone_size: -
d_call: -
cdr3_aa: CASSHREQRTDTQYF
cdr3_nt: TGCGCCAGCAGCCACAGGGAACAGCGCACAGATACGCAGTATTTT

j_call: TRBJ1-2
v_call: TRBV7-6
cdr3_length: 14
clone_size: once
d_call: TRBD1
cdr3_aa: CASSRGGGDYGYTF
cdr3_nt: TGTGCCAGCAGCCGCGGAGGGGGCGACTATGGCTACACCTTC

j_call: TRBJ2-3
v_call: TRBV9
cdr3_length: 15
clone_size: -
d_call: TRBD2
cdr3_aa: CASSVGTSGTDTQYF
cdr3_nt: TGTGCCAGCAGCGTGGGGACTAGCGGGACAGATACGCAGTATTTT

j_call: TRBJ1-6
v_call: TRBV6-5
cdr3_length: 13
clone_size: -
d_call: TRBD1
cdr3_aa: CAAGGQFNSPLHF
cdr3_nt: TGTGCCGCAGGGGGACAGTTTAATTCACCCCTCCACTTT

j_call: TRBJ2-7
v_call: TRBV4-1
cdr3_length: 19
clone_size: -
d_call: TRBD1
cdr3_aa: CASSQDLIGPGTGGYEQYF
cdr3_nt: TGCGCCAGCAGCCAAGATTTAATAGGTCCAGGGACAGGGGGCTACGAGCAGTACTTC

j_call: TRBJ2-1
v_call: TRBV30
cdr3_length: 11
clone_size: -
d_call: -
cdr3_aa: CAWTVAKEQFF
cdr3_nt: TGTGCCTGGACGGTTGCAAAAGAGCAGTTCTTC

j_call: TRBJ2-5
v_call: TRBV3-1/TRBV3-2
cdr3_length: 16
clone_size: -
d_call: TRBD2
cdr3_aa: CASSPLRAGGRETQYF
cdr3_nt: TGTGCCAGCAGCCCCTTGAGAGCGGGGGGGCGCGAGACCCAGTACTTC

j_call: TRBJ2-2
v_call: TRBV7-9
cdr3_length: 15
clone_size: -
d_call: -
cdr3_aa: CASSQVSGGTGELFF
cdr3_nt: TGTGCCAGCAGCCAAGTTAGTGGAGGCACCGGGGAGCTGTTTTTT

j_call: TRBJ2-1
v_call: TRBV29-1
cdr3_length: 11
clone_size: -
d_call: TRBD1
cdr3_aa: CSVENRGEQFF
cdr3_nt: TGCAGCGTTGAAAACAGGGGAGAGCAGTTCTTC

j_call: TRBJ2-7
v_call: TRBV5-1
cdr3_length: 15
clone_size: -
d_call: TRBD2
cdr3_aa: CASSPGTSGRSEQYF
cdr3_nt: TGCGCCAGCAGCCCTGGGACTAGCGGGAGGAGTGAGCAGTACTTC

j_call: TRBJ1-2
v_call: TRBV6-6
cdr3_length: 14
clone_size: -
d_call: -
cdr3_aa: CASRGGLRNYGYTF
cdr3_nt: TGTGCCAGCAGGGGTGGACTACGGAACTATGGCTACACCTTC

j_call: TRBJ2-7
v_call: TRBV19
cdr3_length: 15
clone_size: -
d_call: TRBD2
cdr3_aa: CASSLRSSGSYEQYF
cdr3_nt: TGTGCCAGTAGTCTCCGGTCTAGCGGGAGCTACGAGCAGTACTTC

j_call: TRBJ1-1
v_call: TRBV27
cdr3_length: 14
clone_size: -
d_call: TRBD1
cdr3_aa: CASSAYRGVPEAFF
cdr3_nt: TGTGCCAGCAGCGCATACAGGGGGGTGCCTGAAGCTTTCTTT

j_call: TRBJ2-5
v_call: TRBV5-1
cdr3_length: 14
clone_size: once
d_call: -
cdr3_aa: CASSSLDSQETQYF
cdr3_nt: TGCGCCAGCAGCTCCTTAGACTCGCAAGAGACCCAGTACTTC

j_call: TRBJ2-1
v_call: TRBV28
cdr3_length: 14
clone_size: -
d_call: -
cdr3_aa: CASQSRGTYNEQFF
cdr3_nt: TGTGCCAGCCAGAGCCGGGGGACTTACAATGAGCAGTTCTTC

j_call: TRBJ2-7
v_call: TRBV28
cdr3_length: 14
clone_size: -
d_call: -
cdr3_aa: CASLRAGPPYEQYF
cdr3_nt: TGTGCCAGTCTCCGGGCGGGGCCCCCTTACGAGCAGTACTTC

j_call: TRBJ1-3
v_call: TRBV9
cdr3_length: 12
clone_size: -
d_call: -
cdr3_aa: CASSSRAHTIYF
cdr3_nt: TGTGCCAGCAGCTCCAGGGCGCACACCATATATTTT

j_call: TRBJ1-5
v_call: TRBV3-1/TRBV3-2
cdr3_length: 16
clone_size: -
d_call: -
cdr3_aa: CASSQSTGHSNQPQHF
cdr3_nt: TGTGCCAGCAGCCAAAGTACAGGGCACAGCAATCAGCCCCAGCATTTT

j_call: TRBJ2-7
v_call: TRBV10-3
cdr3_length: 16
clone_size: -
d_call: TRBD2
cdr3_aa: CAISSVVLAGFREQYF
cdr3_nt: TGTGCCATCAGCTCAGTGGTCCTAGCGGGATTCCGCGAGCAGTACTTC

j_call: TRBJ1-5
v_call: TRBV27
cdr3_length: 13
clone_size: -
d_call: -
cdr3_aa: CASSSSSNQPQHF
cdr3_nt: -

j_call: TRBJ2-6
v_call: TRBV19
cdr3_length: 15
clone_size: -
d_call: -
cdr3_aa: CASSMTGVGANVLTF
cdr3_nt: TGTGCCAGTAGTATGACGGGGGTTGGGGCCAACGTCCTGACTTTC

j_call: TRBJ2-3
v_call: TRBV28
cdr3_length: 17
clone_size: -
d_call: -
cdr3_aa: CASTYLATGRGTDTQYF
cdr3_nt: TGTGCCAGCACCTACCTAGCAACAGGGCGTGGAACAGATACGCAGTATTTT

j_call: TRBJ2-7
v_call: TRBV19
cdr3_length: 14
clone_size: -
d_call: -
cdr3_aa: CASLSTEHGYEQYF
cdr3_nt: TGTGCCAGCCTATCAACGGAGCATGGATACGAGCAGTACTTC